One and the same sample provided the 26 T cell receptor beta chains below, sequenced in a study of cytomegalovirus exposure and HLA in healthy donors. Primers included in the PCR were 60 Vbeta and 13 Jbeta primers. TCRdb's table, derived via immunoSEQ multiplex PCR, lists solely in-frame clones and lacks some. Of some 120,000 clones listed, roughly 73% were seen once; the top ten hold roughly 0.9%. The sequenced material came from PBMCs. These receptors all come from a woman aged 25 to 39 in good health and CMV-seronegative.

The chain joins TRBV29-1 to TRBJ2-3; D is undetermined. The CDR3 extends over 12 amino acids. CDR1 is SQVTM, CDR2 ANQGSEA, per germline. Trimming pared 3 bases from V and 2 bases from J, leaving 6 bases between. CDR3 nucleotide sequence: TGCAGCGTTGACGGTGACACAGATACGCAGTATTTT. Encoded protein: CSVDGDTDTQYF.

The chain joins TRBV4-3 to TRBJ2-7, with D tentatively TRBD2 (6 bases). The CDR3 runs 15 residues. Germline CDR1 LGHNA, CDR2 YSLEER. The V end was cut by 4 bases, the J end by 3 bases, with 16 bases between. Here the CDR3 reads CASSPAPGGGYEQYF. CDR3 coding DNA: TGCGCCAGCAGCCCCGCCCCCGGGGGAGGCTACGAGCAGTACTTC.

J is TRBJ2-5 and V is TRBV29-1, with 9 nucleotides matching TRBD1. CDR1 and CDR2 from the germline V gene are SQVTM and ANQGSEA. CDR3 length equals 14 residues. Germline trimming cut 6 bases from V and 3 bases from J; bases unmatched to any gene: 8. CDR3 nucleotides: TGCAGCGTCGCCGGACAGGGGTGGGAAGAGACCCAGTACTTC. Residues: CSVAGQGWEETQYF.

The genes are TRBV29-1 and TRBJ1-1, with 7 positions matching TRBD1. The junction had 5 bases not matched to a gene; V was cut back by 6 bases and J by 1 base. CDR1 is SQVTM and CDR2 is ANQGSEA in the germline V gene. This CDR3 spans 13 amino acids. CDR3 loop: CSVVPGGNTEAFF. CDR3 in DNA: TGCAGCGTGGTCCCAGGGGGGAACACTGAAGCTTTCTTT.

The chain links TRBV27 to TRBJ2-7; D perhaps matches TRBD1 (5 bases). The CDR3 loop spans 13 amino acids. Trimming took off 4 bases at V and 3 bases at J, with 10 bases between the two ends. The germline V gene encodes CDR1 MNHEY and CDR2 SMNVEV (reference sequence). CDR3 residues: CASSSLDSYEQYF. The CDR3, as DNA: TGTGCCAGCAGTTCCTTAGACAGCTACGAGCAGTACTTC.

The CDR3 region is CAWNLLLRGYTF. The CDR3 DNA sequence: TGTGCCTGGAATCTCTTATTGAGAGGCTACACCTTC. The rearrangement links TRBV30 to TRBJ1-2; D gene unclear. The germline V gene encodes CDR1 GTSNPN and CDR2 SVGIG (reference sequence). The ends were cut back, 4 bases at V and 8 bases at J, with 14 bases in the middle. CDR3 length: 12 residues.

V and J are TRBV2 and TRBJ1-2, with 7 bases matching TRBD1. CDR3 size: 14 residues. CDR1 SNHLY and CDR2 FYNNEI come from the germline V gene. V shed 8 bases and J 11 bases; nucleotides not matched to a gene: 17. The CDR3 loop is CASDGLRDREEYTF. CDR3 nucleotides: TGTGCCAGCGACGGTTTGAGGGACAGAGAAGAATACACCTTC.

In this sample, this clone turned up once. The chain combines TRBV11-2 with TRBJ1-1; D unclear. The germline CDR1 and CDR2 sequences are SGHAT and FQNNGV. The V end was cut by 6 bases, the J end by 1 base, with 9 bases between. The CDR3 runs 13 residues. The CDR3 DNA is TGTGCCAGCAGTTCACAGCCGAACACTGAAGCTTTCTTT. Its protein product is CASSSQPNTEAFF.

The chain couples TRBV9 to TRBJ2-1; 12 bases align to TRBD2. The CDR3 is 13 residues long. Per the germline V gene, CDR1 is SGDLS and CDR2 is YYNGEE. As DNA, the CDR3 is TGTCCAAGGACTAGCGGGATCTACAATGAGCAGTTCTTC. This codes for CPRTSGIYNEQFF.

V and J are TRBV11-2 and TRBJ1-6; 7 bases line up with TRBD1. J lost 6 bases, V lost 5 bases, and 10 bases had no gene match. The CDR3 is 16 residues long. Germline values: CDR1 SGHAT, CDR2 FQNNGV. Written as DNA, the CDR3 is TGTGCCAGCAGCCCCCGGGGGACAGCAAGTAATTCACCCCTCCACTTT. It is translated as CASSPRGTASNSPLHF.

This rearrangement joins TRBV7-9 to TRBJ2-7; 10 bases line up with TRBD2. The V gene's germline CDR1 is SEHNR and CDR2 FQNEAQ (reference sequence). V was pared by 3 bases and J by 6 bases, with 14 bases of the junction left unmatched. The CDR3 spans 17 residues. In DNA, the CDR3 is TGTGCCAGCAGCTTCTGGCTAGCGGGAGCAGTGGGAAGCGAGCAGTACTTC. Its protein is CASSFWLAGAVGSEQYF. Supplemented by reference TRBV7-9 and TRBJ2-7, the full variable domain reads DTGVSQNPRHKITKRGQNVTFRCDPISEHNRLYWYRQTLGQGPEFLTYFQNEAQLEKSRLLSDRFSAERPKGSFSTLEIQRTEQGDSAMYLCASSFWLAGAVGSEQYFGPGTRLTVT.

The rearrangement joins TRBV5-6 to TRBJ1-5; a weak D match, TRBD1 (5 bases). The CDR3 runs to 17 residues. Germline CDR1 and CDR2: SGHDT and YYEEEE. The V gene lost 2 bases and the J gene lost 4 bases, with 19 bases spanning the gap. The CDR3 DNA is TGTGCCAGCAGCTTTTTGGGGGGGACCGGGGCAAATCAGCCCCAGCATTTT. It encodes CASSFLGGTGANQPQHF.

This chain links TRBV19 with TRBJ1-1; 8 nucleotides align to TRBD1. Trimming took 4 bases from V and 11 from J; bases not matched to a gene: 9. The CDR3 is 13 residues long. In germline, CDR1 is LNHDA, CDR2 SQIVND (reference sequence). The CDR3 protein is CASSKGPGQGAFF. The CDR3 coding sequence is TGTGCCAGTAGTAAAGGGCCCGGACAGGGTGCTTTCTTT.

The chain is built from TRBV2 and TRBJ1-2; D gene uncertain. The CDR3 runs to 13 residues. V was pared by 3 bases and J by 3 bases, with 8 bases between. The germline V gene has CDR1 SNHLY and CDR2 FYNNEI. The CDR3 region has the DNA TGTGCCAGCAGTGAGTGGGAGGACTATGGCTACACCTTC. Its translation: CASSEWEDYGYTF.

This chain's CDR3 is CASSPGSNQPQHF. In DNA form, the CDR3 reads TGTGCCAGCTCACCAGGCAGCAATCAGCCCCAGCATTTT. The chain employs TRBV18 and TRBJ1-5; D is unresolved. CDR3 size: 13 residues. With 2 bases removed from V and 1 base from J, the gap between germline ends came to 3 bases. Germline V gene lookup returns CDR1 KGHSH and CDR2 LQKENI.

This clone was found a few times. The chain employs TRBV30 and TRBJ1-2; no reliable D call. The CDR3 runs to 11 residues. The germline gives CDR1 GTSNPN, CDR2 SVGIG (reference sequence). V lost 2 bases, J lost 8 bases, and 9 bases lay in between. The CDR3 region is CAWSSGWGYTF. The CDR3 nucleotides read TGTGCCTGGAGTTCAGGTTGGGGCTACACCTTC.

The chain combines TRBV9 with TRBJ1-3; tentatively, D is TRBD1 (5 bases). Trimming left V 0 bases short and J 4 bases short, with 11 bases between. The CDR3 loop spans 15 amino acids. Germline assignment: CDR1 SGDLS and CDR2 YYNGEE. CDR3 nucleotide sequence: TGTGCCAGCAGCGTAGGTTGGACAACCGGAAACACCATATATTTT. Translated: CASSVGWTTGNTIYF.

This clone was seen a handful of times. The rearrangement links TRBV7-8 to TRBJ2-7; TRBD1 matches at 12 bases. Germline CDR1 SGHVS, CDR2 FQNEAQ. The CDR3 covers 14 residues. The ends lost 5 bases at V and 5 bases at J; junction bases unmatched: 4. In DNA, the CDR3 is TGTGCCAGCAGCCGGGACAGGGGGCGGGACGAGCAGTACTTC. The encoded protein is CASSRDRGRDEQYF. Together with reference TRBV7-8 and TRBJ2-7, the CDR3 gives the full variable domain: GAGVSQSPRYKVAKRGQDVALRCDPISGHVSLFWYQQALGQGPEFLTYFQNEAQLDKSGLPSDRFFAERPEGSVSTLKIQRTQQEDSAVYLCASSRDRGRDEQYFGPGTRLTVT.

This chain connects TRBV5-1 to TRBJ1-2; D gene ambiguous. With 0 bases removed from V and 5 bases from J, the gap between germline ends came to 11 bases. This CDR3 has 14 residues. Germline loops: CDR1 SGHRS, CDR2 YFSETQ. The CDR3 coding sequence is TGCGCCAGCAGCTTGGGGATTCTAGCTTATGGCTACACCTTC. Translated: CASSLGILAYGYTF.

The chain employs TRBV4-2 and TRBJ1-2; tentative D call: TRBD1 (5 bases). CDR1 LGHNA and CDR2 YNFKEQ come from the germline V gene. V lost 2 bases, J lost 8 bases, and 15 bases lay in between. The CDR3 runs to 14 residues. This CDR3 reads CASSQNRDSWGYTF. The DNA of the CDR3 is TGTGCCAGCAGCCAAAATAGAGACAGTTGGGGCTACACCTTC.

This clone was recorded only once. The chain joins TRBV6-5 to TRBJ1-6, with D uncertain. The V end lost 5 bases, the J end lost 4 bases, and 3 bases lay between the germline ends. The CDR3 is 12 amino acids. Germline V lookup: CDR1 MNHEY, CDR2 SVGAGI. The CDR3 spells CASSPYNSPLHF. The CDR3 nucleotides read TGTGCCAGCAGTCCTTATAATTCACCCCTCCACTTT.

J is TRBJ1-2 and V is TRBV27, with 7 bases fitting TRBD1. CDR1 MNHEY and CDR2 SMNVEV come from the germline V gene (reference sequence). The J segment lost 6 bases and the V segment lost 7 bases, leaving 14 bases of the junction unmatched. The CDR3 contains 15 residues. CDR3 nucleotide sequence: TGTGCCAGCACCTCGAACGGCCCAGGACAGGATGGCTACACCTTC. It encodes CASTSNGPGQDGYTF.

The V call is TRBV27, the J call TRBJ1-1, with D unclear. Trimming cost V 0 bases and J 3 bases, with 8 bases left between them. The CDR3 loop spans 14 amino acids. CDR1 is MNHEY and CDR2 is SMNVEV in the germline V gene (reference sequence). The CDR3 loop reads CASSLSGAYTEAFF. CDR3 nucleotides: TGTGCCAGCAGTTTATCGGGAGCGTACACTGAAGCTTTCTTT.

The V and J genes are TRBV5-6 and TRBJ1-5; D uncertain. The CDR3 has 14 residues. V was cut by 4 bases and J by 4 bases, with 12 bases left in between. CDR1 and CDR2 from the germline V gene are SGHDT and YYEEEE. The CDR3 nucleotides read TGTGCCAGCAGCGGGCGCATAACGAATCAGCCCCAGCATTTT. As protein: CASSGRITNQPQHF.

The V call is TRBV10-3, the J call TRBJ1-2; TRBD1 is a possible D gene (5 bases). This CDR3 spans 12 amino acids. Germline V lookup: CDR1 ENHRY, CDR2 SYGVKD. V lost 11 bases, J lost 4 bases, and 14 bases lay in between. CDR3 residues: CASGREAYGYTF. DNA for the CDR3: TGTGCCTCAGGCAGGGAGGCCTATGGCTACACCTTC.

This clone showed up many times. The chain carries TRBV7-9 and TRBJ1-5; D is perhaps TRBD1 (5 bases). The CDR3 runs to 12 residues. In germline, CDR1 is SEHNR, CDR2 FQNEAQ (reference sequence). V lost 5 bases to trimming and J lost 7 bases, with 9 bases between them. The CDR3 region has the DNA TGTGCCAGCAGCCCTCCAGGGCAGCCCCAGCATTTT. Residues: CASSPPGQPQHF.